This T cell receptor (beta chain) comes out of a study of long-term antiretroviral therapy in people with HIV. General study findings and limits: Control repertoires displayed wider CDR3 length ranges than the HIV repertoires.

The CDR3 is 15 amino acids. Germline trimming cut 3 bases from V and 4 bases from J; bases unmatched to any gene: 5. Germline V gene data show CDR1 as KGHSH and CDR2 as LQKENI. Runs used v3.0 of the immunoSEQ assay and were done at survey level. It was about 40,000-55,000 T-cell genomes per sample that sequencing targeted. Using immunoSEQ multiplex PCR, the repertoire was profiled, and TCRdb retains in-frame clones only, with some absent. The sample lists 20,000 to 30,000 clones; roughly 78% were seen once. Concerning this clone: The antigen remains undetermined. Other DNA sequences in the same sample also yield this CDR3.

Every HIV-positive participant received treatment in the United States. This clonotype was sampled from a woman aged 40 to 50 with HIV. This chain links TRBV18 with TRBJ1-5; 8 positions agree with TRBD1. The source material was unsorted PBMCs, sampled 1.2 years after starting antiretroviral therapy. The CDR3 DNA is TGTGCCAGCTCACCCGACAGGGGAGGTAATCAGCCCCAGCATTTT. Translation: CASSPDRGGNQPQHF. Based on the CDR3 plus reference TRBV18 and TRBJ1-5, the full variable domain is NAGVMQNPRHLVRRRGQEARLRCSPMKGHSHVYWYRQLPEEGLKFMVYLQKENIIDESGMPKERFSAEFPKEGPSILRIQQVVRGDSAAYFCASSPDRGGNQPQHFGDGTRLSIL.